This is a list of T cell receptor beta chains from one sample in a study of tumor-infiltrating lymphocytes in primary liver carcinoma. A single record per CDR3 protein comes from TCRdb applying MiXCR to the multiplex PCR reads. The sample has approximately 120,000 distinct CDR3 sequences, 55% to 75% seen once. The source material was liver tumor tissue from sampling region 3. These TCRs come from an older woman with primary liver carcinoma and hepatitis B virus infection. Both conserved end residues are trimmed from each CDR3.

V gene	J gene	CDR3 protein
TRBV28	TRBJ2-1	ASSFLAGETNEQF
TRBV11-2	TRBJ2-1	ASSPTSDYSYNEQF
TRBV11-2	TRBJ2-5	ASGLPGVKTQY
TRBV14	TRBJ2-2	ARTPSRTGELF
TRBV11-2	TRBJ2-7	ASNPVRRSRGTNYEQY
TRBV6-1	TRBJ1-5	AITPLVSSGAASRNQPQH
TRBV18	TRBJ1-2	ASSPSGVGPLSDYGYT
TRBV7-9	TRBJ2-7	ASSPAGGSYEQY
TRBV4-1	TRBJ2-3	ASSQEPVRGGRRDTQY
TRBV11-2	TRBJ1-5	ASSLTNNQFQH
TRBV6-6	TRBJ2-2	ASLRSSGLTGELF
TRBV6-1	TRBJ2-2	ASRPDKVDTGELF
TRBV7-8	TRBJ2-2	ASSLKGLALTVDTGELF
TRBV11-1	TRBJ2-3	TSSLRLRAGESH
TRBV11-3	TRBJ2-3	ACSLGRRMQY
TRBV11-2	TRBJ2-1	PSSLTQRDYNEQF
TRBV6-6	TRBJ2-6	ASTDGPGAGANVLT
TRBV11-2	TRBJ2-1	ASSLLPSSYNEQS
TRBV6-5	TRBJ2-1	ASTPPTVGLEQF
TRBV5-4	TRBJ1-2	AGSPGLQGRYGYA
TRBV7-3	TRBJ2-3	ASSLTMTDTQY
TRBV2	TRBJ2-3	DSSSMDTQY
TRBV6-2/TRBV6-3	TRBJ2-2	VSSDPAGELF
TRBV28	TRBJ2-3	ASTSNTDTQY
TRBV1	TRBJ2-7	TRKRTPYEQY
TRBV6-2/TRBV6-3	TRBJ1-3	ASSRQDVRSGNTIY
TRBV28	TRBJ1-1	ASSLLASSGTEAF
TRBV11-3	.	ASSLRTTTDTQH
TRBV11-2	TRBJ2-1	ASSPGLAGDNEQF
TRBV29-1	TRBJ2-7	SVEAGQGYYEQY
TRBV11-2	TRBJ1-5	ANSPNNSPGQAQH